Listed here are 31 T cell receptor beta chains from one sample, sequenced in a study of cytomegalovirus exposure and HLA in healthy donors. This PCR relied on a set of 60 Vbeta primers and 13 Jbeta primers. Some clones are missing from TCRdb's copy, which holds only in-frame ones; the method was immunoSEQ multiplex PCR. Of some 84,000 clones in the sample, roughly 64% were seen once. The sample was PBMCs. The receptors come from a woman aged 35 to 49 in good health and CMV-seropositive.

The CDR3 DNA reads TGCGCCAGCAGCTTGTCCTCCTCGGGAACAGGGGGAGGGAATGAGCAGTTCTTC. Amino acids: CASSLSSSGTGGGNEQFF. The gene calls are TRBV5-1 and TRBJ2-1, with D perhaps matching TRBD1 (8 bases). The CDR3 consists of 18 residues. In germline, CDR1 is SGHRS, CDR2 YFSETQ. The V and J ends lost 1 base and 7 bases respectively, with 24 bases between them.

The chain carries TRBV5-5 and TRBJ1-1; TRBD1 might be the D (5 bases). The CDR3 covers 13 residues. Germline V gene data show CDR1 as SGHKS and CDR2 as YYEKEE (reference sequence). Trimming took off 5 bases at V and 4 bases at J, with 12 bases between the two ends. CDR3 region: CASRGEGPTEAFF. The CDR3, as DNA: TGTGCCAGCAGGGGGGAGGGGCCCACTGAAGCTTTCTTT.

The sample holds a few counts of this clone. The chain carries TRBV10-3 and TRBJ2-2; TRBD1 is a possible D gene (6 bases). The germline gives CDR1 ENHRY, CDR2 SYGVKD. Trimming took 9 bases from V and 1 from J, leaving 9 bases between them. This CDR3 comprises 13 residues. The CDR3 coding sequence is TGTGCCATAAGACAGGAGAACACCGGGGAGCTGTTTTTT. It is translated as CAIRQENTGELFF.

This clone was seen a handful of times. This chain joins TRBV2 and TRBJ1-5; weak D call: TRBD1 (6 bases). The germline V gene encodes CDR1 SNHLY and CDR2 FYNNEI. V lost 5 bases, J lost 7 bases, and 15 bases lay in between. This CDR3 region has 14 residues. The CDR3 coding sequence is TGTGCCAGCAGTCCGGACAGCGGGGAACAGCCCCAGCATTTT. Translated, it gives CASSPDSGEQPQHF.

The chain recombines TRBV5-6 with TRBJ2-3, with a possible D match to TRBD2 (6 bases). This CDR3 comprises 17 residues. CDR1 and CDR2 from the germline V gene are SGHDT and YYEEEE. V dropped 4 bases and J dropped 2 bases, with 20 bases sitting between them. The CDR3 reads CASSHGGTPFHTDTQYF. The CDR3 nucleotides are TGTGCCAGCAGCCATGGGGGGACTCCATTTCACACAGATACGCAGTATTTT. Complete variable domain (other parts from reference TRBV5-6 and TRBJ2-3): DAGVTQSPTHLIKTRGQQVTLRCSPKSGHDTVSWYQQALGQGPQFIFQYYEEEERQRGNFPDRFSGHQFPNYSSELNVNALLLGDSALYLCASSHGGTPFHTDTQYFGPGTRLTVL.

V gene TRBV2 combines with J gene TRBJ1-4, with 8 bases aligning to TRBD1. The V segment lost 8 bases and the J segment 8 bases; nucleotides outside the gene matches: 10. Germline V lookup: CDR1 SNHLY, CDR2 FYNNEI. The CDR3 contains 14 residues. CDR3 sequence: CASHREQGGEKLFF. For the CDR3, the DNA is TGTGCCAGCCACCGAGAACAGGGGGGCGAAAAACTGTTTTTT.

This clone was found a few times. The chain uses TRBV28 and TRBJ2-2, with D maybe TRBD2 (6 bases). The CDR3 consists of 14 residues. Germline V gives CDR1 MDHEN, CDR2 SYDVKM. The ends were cut back, 3 bases at V and 7 bases at J, with 12 bases in the middle. Here the CDR3 reads CASSFNGGIGELFF. The DNA of the CDR3 is TGTGCCAGCAGTTTTAACGGGGGAATCGGGGAGCTGTTTTTT.

Of note for this clone: Within the sample, other DNA sequences also encode this same CDR3. The chain uses TRBV9 and TRBJ1-1; D might be TRBD1 (5 bases). V was pared by 0 bases and J by 5 bases, with 11 bases between. The CDR3 is made up of 14 amino acids. The germline V gene has CDR1 SGDLS and CDR2 YYNGEE. CDR3 sequence: CASSVDGAGTEAFF. In DNA form, the CDR3 reads TGTGCCAGCAGCGTAGATGGGGCGGGGACTGAAGCTTTCTTT.

This chain connects TRBV27 to TRBJ1-2; 10 bases fit TRBD1. Germline loops: CDR1 MNHEY, CDR2 SMNVEV (reference sequence). J gave up 8 bases and V 3 bases, and 9 bases lay outside the gene matches. The CDR3 consists of 15 residues. The CDR3 here is CASSLEGQGFGGYTF. CDR3 in DNA: TGTGCCAGCAGTTTGGAGGGACAGGGGTTCGGGGGCTACACCTTC.

The genes are TRBV27 and TRBJ1-5, with D possibly TRBD1 on 5 matching bases. Germline V gene lookup returns CDR1 MNHEY and CDR2 SMNVEV (reference sequence). The CDR3 loop spans 15 amino acids. The germline V and J ends were trimmed by 8 bases and 0 bases, with 14 bases remaining between them. The CDR3 DNA is TGTGCCAGCTCTGGGGGGGTATATAGCAATCAGCCCCAGCATTTT. It specifies CASSGGVYSNQPQHF.

The rearrangement links TRBV19 to TRBJ1-1; 9 positions agree with TRBD1. The length of the CDR3 is 17 residues. J lost 1 base, V lost 3 bases, and 9 bases had no gene match. From germline, CDR1 is LNHDA and CDR2 SQIVND (reference sequence). The CDR3 region has the DNA TGTGCCAGTAGTATTCCTCCCGGGACAGGGACGAACACTGAAGCTTTCTTT. It codes for CASSIPPGTGTNTEAFF.

The chain has TRBV5-6 and TRBJ2-2, with D possibly being TRBD1 (5 bases). Per germline, CDR1 SGHDT and CDR2 YYEEEE. The CDR3 sequence is 15 residues long. V was clipped by 7 bases and J by 8 bases, with 21 bases between them. Here the CDR3 DNA reads TGTGCCAGCCGAACCGACATAAGGACATCAGGGGAGCTGTTTTTT. This translates into CASRTDIRTSGELFF.

The rearrangement joins TRBV11-2 to TRBJ2-5, with 10 nucleotides matching TRBD2. The V segment lost 3 bases and the J segment 2 bases; nucleotides outside the gene matches: 0. Per the germline V gene, CDR1 is SGHAT and CDR2 is FQNNGV. The CDR3 has 14 residues. For the CDR3, the DNA is TGTGCCAGCAGCTTGACTAGCGGGCAAGAGACCCAGTACTTC. It translates to CASSLTSGQETQYF.

The chain carries TRBV28 and TRBJ1-1; 11 bases agree with TRBD1. Looked up from germline, CDR1 is MDHEN and CDR2 is SYDVKM. Trimming cost V 2 bases and J 4 bases; bases outside gene matches: 3. The length of the CDR3 is 15 residues. CDR3 coding DNA: TGTGCCAGCAGTTTAGTAGGGACAGGGGGCACTGAAGCTTTCTTT. Translation gives CASSLVGTGGTEAFF.

Here the CDR3 reads CASSQGDLLAGESYEQYF. The CDR3 DNA reads as TGCGCCAGCAGCCAAGGGGATCTACTAGCGGGAGAATCCTACGAGCAGTACTTC. The chain joins TRBV4-1 to TRBJ2-7; 11 bases are a match to TRBD2. The CDR3 runs 18 residues. Per the germline V gene, CDR1 is MGHRA and CDR2 is YSYEKL. Trimming removed 1 base from V and 1 base from J; junction bases left unmatched: 9.

This clone turned up a few times. The CDR3 nucleotides are TGTGCCAGCAGTGAAAGGGGGCTTATCGATTACGAGCAGTACTTC. It encodes CASSERGLIDYEQYF. The chain joins TRBV2 to TRBJ2-7, with 7 bases matching TRBD1. Trimming cost V 2 bases and J 4 bases; bases outside gene matches: 8. Germline CDR1 SNHLY, CDR2 FYNNEI. The CDR3 loop spans 15 amino acids.

This sequence joins TRBV19 and TRBJ1-4; D uncertain. Trimming removed 9 bases at V and 7 bases at J, with 15 bases between. Germline V gene sequence: CDR1 LNHDA, CDR2 SQIVND (reference sequence). CDR3 size: 13 residues. The CDR3 here is CARVEAVGEKLFF. The CDR3 DNA reads TGTGCCAGGGTGGAGGCCGTCGGTGAAAAACTGTTTTTT.

The chain recombines TRBV5-4 with TRBJ2-7; TRBD1 matches 8 bases. Germline V gene lookup returns CDR1 SGHNT and CDR2 YYREEE (reference sequence). The junction had 5 bases not matched to a gene; V was cut back by 4 bases and J by 2 bases. CDR3 length: 14 amino acids. DNA for the CDR3: TGTGCCAGCAGCATTGGACAGGGTACCTACGAGCAGTACTTC. It translates to CASSIGQGTYEQYF.

The count of this clone is one. The J gene is TRBJ1-2, the V gene TRBV6-5; 8 positions match TRBD1. V dropped 6 bases and J dropped 3; count of bases not matched to a gene: 9. Germline assignment: CDR1 MNHEY and CDR2 SVGAGI. The CDR3 totals 15 residues. CDR3 protein: CASRAGTGSYYGYTF. The DNA for the CDR3 is TGTGCCAGCAGAGCCGGGACAGGCTCCTACTATGGCTACACCTTC.

This sequence joins TRBV4-3 and TRBJ2-1, with 9 bases that match TRBD1. CDR1 is LGHNA, CDR2 YSLEER, per germline. Trimming removed 3 bases from V and 3 bases from J; junction bases left unmatched: 3. The CDR3 totals 15 residues. CDR3 DNA: TGCGCCAGCAGCCAGACAGGGGGTGGCTACAATGAGCAGTTCTTC. It yields the protein CASSQTGGGYNEQFF.

The gene calls are TRBV28 and TRBJ2-1; D gene ambiguous. The germline V gene encodes CDR1 MDHEN and CDR2 SYDVKM. The CDR3 runs 12 residues. The V end was cut by 10 bases, the J end by 3 bases, with 10 bases between. CDR3 sequence reads: CATSRLYNEQFF. CDR3 DNA: TGTGCCACCTCCCGACTCTACAATGAGCAGTTCTTC.

A few counts support this clone. The chain is built from TRBV27 and TRBJ1-5; no definite D call. Per the germline V gene, CDR1 is MNHEY and CDR2 is SMNVEV (reference sequence). The CDR3 is made up of 14 amino acids. Trimming took off 3 bases at V and 0 bases at J, with 6 bases between the two ends. CDR3 in DNA: TGTGCCAGCAGTTTTAGTCATAGCAATCAGCCCCAGCATTTT. It is translated as CASSFSHSNQPQHF.

This clone appeared a few times. This chain uses TRBV6-1 with TRBJ1-1, with 8 positions matching TRBD1. Trimming cost V 10 bases and J 7 bases; bases outside gene matches: 8. The CDR3 spans 12 residues. The germline gives CDR1 MNHNS, CDR2 SASEGT. CDR3 in DNA: TGTGCCACTCGGACAGGGCTAAATGAAGCTTTCTTT. This gives the protein CATRTGLNEAFF.

The rearrangement joins TRBV4-2 to TRBJ2-3; 11 bases are a match to TRBD2. Losses at the gene ends were 2 bases for V and 1 base for J; bases not matched to a gene: 5. Germline V gene data show CDR1 as LGHNA and CDR2 as YNFKEQ. This CDR3 comprises 17 residues. The CDR3 sequence: CASSQLLLAGGTDTQYF. The CDR3 bases are TGTGCCAGCAGCCAACTCCTACTAGCGGGAGGCACAGATACGCAGTATTTT.

In its sample, this clone was seen once. The chain uses TRBV25-1 and TRBJ1-3; no reliable D call. Germline V gene sequence: CDR1 MGHDK, CDR2 SYGVNS. V was cut by 5 bases and J by 4 bases, with 12 bases left in between. There are 14 residues in the CDR3. The CDR3 coding sequence is TGTGCCAGCAGTCTGACATGGGCAGGAAACACCATATATTTT. This encodes CASSLTWAGNTIYF.

The chain couples TRBV28 to TRBJ1-5, with unresolved D. Germline CDR1 MDHEN, CDR2 SYDVKM. The V and J ends lost 1 base and 0 bases respectively, with 13 bases between them. This CDR3 comprises 17 residues. The CDR3 bases are TGTGCCAGCAGTTTATTTGGCGGCCGGCATAGCAATCAGCCCCAGCATTTT. It is translated as CASSLFGGRHSNQPQHF.

The V and J genes are TRBV4-1 and TRBJ2-7, with 10 bases matching TRBD2. CDR3 length equals 19 residues. V dropped 4 bases and J dropped 2; count of bases not matched to a gene: 17. Germline V gene sequence: CDR1 MGHRA, CDR2 YSYEKL. The CDR3 loop reads CASSRHVPSGGPPPYEQYF. The CDR3 region has the DNA TGCGCCAGCAGCCGACACGTGCCTAGCGGGGGCCCTCCCCCCTACGAGCAGTACTTC.

This chain links TRBV6-5 with TRBJ1-5; tentative D call: TRBD1 (6 bases). Germline assignment: CDR1 MNHEY and CDR2 SVGAGI. Trimming took off 11 bases at V and 10 bases at J, with 24 bases between the two ends. The CDR3 length is 14 residues. CDR3 nucleotides: TGTGCCGGCAATTCCCTAGGGGGGGGCCGACCCCAGCATTTT. Its translation: CAGNSLGGGRPQHF.

This clone was observed a single time. The J gene is TRBJ2-5, the V gene TRBV28; 7 bases are shared with TRBD1. This CDR3 region has 15 residues. J gave up 2 bases and V 6 bases, and 9 bases lay outside the gene matches. Germline V lookup: CDR1 MDHEN, CDR2 SYDVKM. The CDR3 region is CASRRGGIGQETQYF. The CDR3 DNA reads TGTGCCAGCAGGAGAGGGGGCATAGGGCAAGAGACCCAGTACTTC.

This chain joins TRBV27 and TRBJ1-1; no clear D. V was shortened by 3 bases and J by 2 bases, with 10 bases between the two germline ends. The CDR3 consists of 14 residues. CDR1 and CDR2 (germline): MNHEY, SMNVEV (reference sequence). DNA for the CDR3: TGTGCCAGCAGTTTGCAGGCTCTAAACACTGAAGCTTTCTTT. Translated, it gives CASSLQALNTEAFF.

This clone was observed a few times. This chain joins TRBV10-1 and TRBJ2-5; 11 bases are shared with TRBD2. The J call may be faulty, since TRBJ2-7 better matches the DNA end. The CDR3 extends over 18 amino acids. Germline V gene sequence: CDR1 WNHNN, CDR2 SYGVQD (reference sequence). This CDR3 is CASRNNIPTSGMGYEQYF. In nucleotides, the CDR3 is TGCGCCAGCAGGAACAACATCCCGACTAGCGGGATGGGCTACGAGCAGTACTTC.